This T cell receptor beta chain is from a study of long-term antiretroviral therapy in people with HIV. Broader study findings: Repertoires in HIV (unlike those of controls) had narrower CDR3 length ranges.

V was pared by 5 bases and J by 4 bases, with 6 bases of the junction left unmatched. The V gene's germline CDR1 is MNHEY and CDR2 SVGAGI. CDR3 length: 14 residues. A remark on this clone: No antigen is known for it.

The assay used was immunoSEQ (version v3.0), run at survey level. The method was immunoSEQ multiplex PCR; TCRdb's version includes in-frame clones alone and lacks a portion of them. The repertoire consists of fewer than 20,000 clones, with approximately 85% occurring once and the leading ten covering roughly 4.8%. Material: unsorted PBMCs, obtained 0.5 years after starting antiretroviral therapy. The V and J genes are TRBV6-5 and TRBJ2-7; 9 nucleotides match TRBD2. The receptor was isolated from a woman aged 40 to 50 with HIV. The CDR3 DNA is TGTGCCAGCAGTCCGGGACTAGCCTCTTACGAGCAGTACTTC. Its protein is CASSPGLASYEQYF.